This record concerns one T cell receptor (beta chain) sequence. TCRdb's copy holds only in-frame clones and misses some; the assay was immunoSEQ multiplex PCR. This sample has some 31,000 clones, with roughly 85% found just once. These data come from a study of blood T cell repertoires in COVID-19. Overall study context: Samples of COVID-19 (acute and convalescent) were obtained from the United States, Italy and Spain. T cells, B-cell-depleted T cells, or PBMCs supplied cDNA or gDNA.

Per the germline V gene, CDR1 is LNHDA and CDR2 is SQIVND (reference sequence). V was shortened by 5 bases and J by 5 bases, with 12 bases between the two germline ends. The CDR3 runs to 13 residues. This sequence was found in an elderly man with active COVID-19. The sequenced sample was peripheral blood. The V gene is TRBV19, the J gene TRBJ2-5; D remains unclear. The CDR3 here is CASSDNSRETQYF. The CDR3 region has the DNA TGTGCCAGTAGTGACAACAGCAGGGAGACCCAGTACTTC. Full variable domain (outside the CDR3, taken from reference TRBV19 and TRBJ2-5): DGGITQSPKYLFRKEGQNVTLSCEQNLNHDAMYWYRQDPGQGLRLIYYSQIVNDFQKGDIAEGYSVSREKKESFPLTVTSAQKNPTAFYLCASSDNSRETQYFGPGTRLLVL.